This entry describes one T cell receptor beta chain. This was the immunoSEQ v3.0 assay at survey level. TCRdb's table, derived via immunoSEQ multiplex PCR, lists solely in-frame clones and lacks some. The table shows roughly 18,000 clones, with approximately 92% occurring only once. With 5 bases removed from V and 5 bases from J, the gap between germline ends came to 22 bases. CDR1 and CDR2 from the germline V gene are MNHEY and SMNVEV (reference sequence). The CDR3 spans 17 residues. The data stem from a study of long-term antiretroviral therapy in people with HIV. Sequenced here: unsorted PBMCs, sampled 4.2 years after starting antiretroviral therapy. The sequence was obtained from a man between 50 and 59 years old with HIV. The rearrangement joins TRBV27 to TRBJ2-1, with D unclear. In DNA form, the CDR3 reads TGTGCCAGCAGTCTCAACCCCGACTGGGTTGGCAACAATGAGCAGTTCTTC. It specifies CASSLNPDWVGNNEQFF.